This T cell receptor (beta chain) was identified during a study of T cells in localized non-small cell lung cancer. The study's findings and limits: Adjacent lung exhibited a median of about 57 among the 100 most abundant tumor clones. Tumor showed lower T cell clonality than uninvolved adjacent lung, where it was highest. A higher density of T cells in blood coincided with extended overall survival.

Produced via immunoSEQ multiplex PCR; TCRdb's table is partial and in-frame only. The table has some 13,000 clones, around 83% seen once. The CDR3 has 16 amino acids, counting both end residues. In the case of this clone: Its target is unknown. No DNA is shown, since the ends of the CDR3 on it are uncertain; the CDR3 is the one TCRdb lists.

This rearrangement joins TRBV12-1 to TRBJ1-1. TRBV12-1 constitutes a pseudogene. The source was peripheral blood, collected before any cancer treatment. The source is a male donor aged 60 or over with stage I lung adenocarcinoma. CDR3 protein: CASSFAPGALNTEAFF.